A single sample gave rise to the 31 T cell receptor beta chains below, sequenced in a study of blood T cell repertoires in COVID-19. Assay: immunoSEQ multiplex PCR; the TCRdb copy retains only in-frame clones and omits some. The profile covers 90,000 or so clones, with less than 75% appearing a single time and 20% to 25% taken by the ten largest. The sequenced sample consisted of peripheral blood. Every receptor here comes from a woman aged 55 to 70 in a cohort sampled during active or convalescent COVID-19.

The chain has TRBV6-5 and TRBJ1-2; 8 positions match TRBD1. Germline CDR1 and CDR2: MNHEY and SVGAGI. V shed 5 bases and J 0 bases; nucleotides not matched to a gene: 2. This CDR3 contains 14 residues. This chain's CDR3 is CASSRGQANYGYTF. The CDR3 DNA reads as TGTGCCAGCAGTCGGGGACAGGCTAACTATGGCTACACCTTC.

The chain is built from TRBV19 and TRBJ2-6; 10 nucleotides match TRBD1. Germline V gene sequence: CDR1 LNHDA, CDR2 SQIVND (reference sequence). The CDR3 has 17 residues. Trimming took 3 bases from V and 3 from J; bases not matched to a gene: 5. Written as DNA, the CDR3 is TGTGCCAGTAGTATGGTCGGACAGGGGGTTGGGGCCAACGTCCTGACTTTC. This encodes CASSMVGQGVGANVLTF.

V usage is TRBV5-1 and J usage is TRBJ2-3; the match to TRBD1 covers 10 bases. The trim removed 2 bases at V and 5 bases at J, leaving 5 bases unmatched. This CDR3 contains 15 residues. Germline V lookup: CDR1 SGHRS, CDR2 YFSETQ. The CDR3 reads CASSFSGTGEDTQYF. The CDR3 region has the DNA TGCGCCAGCAGCTTCTCCGGGACAGGGGAAGATACGCAGTATTTT.

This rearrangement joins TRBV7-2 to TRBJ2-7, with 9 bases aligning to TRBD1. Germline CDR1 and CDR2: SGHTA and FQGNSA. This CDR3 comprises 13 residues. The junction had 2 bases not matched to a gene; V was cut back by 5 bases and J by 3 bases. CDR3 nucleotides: TGTGCCAGCAGCACGACAGGGGGCTACGAGCAGTACTTC. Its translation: CASSTTGGYEQYF.

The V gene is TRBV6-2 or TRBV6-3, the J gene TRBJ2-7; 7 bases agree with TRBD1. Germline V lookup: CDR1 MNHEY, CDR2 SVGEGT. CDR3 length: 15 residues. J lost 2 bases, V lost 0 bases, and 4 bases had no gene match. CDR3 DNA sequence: TGTGCCAGCAGTTACTCGGGACAGACTCCCTACGAGCAGTACTTC. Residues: CASSYSGQTPYEQYF.

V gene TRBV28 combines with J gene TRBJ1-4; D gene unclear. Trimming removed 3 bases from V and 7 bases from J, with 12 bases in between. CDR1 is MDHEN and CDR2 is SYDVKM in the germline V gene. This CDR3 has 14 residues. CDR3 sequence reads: CASSFSGSGEKLFF. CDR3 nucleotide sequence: TGTGCCAGCAGTTTCTCCGGGTCTGGTGAAAAACTGTTTTTT.

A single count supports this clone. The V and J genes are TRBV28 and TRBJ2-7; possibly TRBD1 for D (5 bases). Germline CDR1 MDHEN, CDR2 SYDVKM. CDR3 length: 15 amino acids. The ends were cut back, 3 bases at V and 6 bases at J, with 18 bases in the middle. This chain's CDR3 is CASSLLDSGATEQYF. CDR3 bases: TGTGCCAGCAGTTTGTTAGACAGTGGAGCAACCGAGCAGTACTTC.

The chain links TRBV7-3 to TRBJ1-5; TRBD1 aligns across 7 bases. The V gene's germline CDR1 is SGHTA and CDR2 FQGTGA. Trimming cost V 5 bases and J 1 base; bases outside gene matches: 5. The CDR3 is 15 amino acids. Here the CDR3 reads CASSTTGMSNQPQHF. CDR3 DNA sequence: TGTGCCAGCAGCACGACAGGGATGAGCAATCAGCCCCAGCATTTT.

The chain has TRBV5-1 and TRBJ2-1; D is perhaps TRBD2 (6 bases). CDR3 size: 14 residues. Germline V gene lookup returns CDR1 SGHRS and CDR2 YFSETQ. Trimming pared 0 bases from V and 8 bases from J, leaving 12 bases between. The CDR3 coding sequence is TGCGCCAGCAGCTTGGTTTGGAGGGCCGATGAGCAGTTCTTC. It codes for CASSLVWRADEQFF.

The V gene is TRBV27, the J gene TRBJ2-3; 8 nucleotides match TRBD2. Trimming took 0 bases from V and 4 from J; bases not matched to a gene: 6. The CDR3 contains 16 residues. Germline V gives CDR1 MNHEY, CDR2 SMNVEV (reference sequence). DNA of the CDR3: TGTGCCAGCAGTTTATCATTCGGGGGGGATTCAGATACGCAGTATTTT. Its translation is CASSLSFGGDSDTQYF.

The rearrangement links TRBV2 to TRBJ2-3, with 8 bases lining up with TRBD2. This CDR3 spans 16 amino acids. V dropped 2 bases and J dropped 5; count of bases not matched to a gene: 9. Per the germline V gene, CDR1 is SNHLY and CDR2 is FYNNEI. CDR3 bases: TGTGCCAGCAGTGAATTAGCGGGGCCATCCTTAGATACGCAGTATTTT. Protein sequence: CASSELAGPSLDTQYF.

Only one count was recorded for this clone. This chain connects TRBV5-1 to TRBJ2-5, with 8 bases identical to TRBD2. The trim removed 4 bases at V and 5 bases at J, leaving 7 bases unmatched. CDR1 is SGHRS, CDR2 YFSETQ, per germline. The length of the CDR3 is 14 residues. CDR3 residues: CASSNSGGVETQYF. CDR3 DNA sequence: TGCGCCAGCAGCAACTCCGGGGGGGTTGAGACCCAGTACTTC.

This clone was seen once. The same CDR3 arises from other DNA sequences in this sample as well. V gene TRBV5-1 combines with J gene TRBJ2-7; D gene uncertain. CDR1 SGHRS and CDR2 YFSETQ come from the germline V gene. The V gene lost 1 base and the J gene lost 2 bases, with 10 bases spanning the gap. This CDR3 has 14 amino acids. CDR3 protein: CASSLTGVTYEQYF. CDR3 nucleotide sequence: TGCGCCAGCAGCTTGACGGGTGTAACCTACGAGCAGTACTTC.

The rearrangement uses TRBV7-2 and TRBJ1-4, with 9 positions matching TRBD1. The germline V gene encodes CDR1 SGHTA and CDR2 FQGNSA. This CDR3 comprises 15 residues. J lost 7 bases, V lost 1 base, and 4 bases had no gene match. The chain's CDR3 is CASSLDRGRPEKLFF. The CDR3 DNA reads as TGTGCCAGCAGCTTAGACAGGGGGCGACCTGAAAAACTGTTTTTT.

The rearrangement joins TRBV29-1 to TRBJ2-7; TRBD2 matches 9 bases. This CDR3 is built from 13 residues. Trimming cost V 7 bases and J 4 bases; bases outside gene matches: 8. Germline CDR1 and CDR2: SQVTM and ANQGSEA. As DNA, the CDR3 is TGCAGCGCGTCGCGGGGGGGAGGGTACGAGCAGTACTTC. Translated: CSASRGGGYEQYF.

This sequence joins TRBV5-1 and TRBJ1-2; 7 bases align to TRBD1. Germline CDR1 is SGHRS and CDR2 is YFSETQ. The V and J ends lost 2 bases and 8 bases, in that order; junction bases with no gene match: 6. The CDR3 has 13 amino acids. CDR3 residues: CASSLQGSWGYTF. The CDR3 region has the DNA TGCGCCAGCAGCTTACAGGGGTCTTGGGGCTACACCTTC. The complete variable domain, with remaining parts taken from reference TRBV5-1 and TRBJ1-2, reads KAGVTQTPRYLIKTRGQQVTLSCSPISGHRSVSWYQQTPGQGLQFLFEYFSETQRNKGNFPGRFSGRQFSNSRSEMNVSTLELGDSALYLCASSLQGSWGYTFGSGTRLTVV.

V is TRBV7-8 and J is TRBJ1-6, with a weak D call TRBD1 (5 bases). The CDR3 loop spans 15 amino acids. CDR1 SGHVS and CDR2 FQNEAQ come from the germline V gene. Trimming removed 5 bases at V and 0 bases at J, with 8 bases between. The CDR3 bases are TGTGCCAGCAGCCACAGGAGCTCCTATAATTCACCCCTCCACTTT. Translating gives CASSHRSSYNSPLHF.

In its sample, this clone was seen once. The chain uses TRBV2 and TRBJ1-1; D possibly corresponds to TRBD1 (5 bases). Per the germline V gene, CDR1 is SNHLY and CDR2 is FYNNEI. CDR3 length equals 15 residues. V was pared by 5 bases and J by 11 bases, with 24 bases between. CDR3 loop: CASSLNGGSNLRAFF. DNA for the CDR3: TGTGCCAGCAGTTTAAATGGGGGGAGTAACCTGAGGGCTTTCTTT.

Here the CDR3 reads CASSQETGVGDLPQHF. CDR3 coding DNA: TGTGCCAGCAGCCAAGAGACAGGGGTCGGGGATCTCCCCCAGCATTTT. V gene TRBV14 combines with J gene TRBJ1-5; 8 nucleotides align to TRBD1. This CDR3 has 16 residues. Looked up from germline, CDR1 is SGHDN and CDR2 is FVKESK. The V segment lost 0 bases and the J segment 10 bases; nucleotides outside the gene matches: 11.

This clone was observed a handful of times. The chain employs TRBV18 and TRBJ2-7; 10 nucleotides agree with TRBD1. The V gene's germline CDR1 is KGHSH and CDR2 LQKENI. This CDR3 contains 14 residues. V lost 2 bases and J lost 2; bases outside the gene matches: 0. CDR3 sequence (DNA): TGTGCCAGCTCACCAGGGACAGGGGCCTACGAGCAGTACTTC. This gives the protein CASSPGTGAYEQYF.

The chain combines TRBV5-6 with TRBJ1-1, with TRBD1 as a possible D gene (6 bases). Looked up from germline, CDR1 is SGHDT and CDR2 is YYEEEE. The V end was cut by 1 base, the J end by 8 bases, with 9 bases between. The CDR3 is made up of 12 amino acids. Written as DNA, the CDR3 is TGTGCCAGCAGCTTGCGGGGGGCAGAAGCTTTCTTT. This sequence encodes CASSLRGAEAFF.

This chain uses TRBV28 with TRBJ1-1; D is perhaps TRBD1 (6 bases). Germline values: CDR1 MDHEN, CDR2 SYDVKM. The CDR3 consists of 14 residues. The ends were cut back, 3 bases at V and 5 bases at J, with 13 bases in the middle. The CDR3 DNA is TGTGCCAGCAGTTTTACAGGGAGAAGAACTGAAGCTTTCTTT. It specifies CASSFTGRRTEAFF.

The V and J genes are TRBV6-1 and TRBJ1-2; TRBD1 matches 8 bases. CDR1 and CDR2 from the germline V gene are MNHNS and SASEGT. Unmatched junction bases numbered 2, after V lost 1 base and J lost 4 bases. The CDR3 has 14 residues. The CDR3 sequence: CASSEVQGAYGYTF. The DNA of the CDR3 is TGTGCCAGCAGTGAAGTCCAGGGGGCCTATGGCTACACCTTC.

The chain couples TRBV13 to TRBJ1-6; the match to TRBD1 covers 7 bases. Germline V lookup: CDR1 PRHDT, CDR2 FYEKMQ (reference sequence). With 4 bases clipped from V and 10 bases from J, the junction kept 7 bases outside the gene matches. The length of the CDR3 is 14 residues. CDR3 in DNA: TGTGCCAGCAGCTCAAGACAGGGCGGGTCACCCCTCCACTTT. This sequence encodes CASSSRQGGSPLHF. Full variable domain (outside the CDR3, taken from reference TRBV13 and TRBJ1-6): AAGVIQSPRHLIKEKRETATLKCYPIPRHDTVYWYQQGPGQDPQFLISFYEKMQSDKGSIPDRFSAQQFSDYHSELNMSSLELGDSALYFCASSSRQGGSPLHFGNGTRLTVT.

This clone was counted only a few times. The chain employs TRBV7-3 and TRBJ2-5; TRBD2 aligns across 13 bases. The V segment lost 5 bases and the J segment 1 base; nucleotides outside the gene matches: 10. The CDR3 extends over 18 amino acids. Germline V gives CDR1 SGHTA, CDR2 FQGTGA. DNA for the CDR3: TGTGCCAGCAGCGCGAGGACTAGCGGGGGCCCTAGCCAAGAGACCCAGTACTTC. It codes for CASSARTSGGPSQETQYF.

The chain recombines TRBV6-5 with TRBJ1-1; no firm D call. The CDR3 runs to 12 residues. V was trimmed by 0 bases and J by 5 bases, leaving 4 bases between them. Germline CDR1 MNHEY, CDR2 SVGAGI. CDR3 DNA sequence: TGTGCCAGCAGTTACTCTAATACTGAAGCTTTCTTT. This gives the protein CASSYSNTEAFF.

The CDR3 sequence is CASSLGQLTYNEQFF. The CDR3 bases are TGCGCCAGCAGCTTGGGGCAGTTAACATACAATGAGCAGTTCTTC. The chain couples TRBV5-1 to TRBJ2-1; no reliable D call. Germline CDR1 SGHRS, CDR2 YFSETQ. The V gene lost 0 bases and the J gene lost 4 bases, with 11 bases spanning the gap. This CDR3 contains 15 residues.

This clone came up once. DNA for the CDR3: TGTGCCAGCAGCCGGAGGACAGAGAACACTGAAGCTTTCTTT. Amino acids: CASSRRTENTEAFF. The rearrangement joins TRBV7-8 to TRBJ1-1, with a tentative D call TRBD1 (6 bases). V lost 5 bases, J lost 1 base, and 11 bases lay in between. The CDR3 runs to 14 residues. Germline V gene data show CDR1 as SGHVS and CDR2 as FQNEAQ.

The CDR3 is CASSQGPEAFF. The CDR3 region has the DNA TGTGCCAGCAGCCAAGGGCCCGAAGCTTTCTTT. The J gene is TRBJ1-1, the V gene TRBV14; no definite D call. Deletions cut 1 base from V and 8 bases from J, with 5 bases between. The CDR3 totals 11 residues. Germline-derived CDR1 and CDR2 are SGHDN and FVKESK.

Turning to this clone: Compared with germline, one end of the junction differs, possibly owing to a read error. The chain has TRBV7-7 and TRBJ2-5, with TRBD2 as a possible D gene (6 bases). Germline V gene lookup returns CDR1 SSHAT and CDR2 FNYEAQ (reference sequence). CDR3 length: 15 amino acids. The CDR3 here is CASSLGSQGGETQYF. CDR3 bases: TGTGCTAGCAGCTTAGGTTCCCAGGGAGGAGAGACCCAGTACTTC. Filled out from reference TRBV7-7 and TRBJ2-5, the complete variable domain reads GAGVSQSPRYKVTKRGQDVTLRCDPISSHATLYWYQQALGQGPEFLTYFNYEAQPDKSGLPSDRFSAERPEGSISTLTIQRTEQRDSAMYRCASSLGSQGGETQYFGPGTRLLVL.

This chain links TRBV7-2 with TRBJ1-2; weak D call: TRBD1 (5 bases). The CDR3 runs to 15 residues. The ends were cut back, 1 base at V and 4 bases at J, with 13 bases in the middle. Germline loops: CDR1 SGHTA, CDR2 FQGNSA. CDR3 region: CASSLVTGESYGYTF. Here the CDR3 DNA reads TGTGCCAGCAGCTTAGTTACGGGGGAGTCCTATGGCTACACCTTC.